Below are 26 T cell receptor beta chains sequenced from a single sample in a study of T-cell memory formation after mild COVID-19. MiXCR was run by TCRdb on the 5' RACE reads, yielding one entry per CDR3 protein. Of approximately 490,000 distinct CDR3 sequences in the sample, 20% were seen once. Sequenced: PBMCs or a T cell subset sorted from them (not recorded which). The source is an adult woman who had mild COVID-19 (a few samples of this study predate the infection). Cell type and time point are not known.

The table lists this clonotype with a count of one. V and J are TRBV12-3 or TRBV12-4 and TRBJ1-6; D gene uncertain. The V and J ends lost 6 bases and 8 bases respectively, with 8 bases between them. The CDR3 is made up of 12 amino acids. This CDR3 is CASSPPYSPLHF. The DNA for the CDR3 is TGTGCCAGCAGCCCACCTTATTCACCCCTCCACTTT.

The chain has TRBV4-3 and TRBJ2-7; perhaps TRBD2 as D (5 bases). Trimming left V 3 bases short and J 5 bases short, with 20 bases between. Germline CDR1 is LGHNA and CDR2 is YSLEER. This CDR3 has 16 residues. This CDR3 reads CASSHLRSLSEDEQYF. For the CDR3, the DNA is TGCGCCAGCAGCCATCTCCGGAGCCTTAGCGAGGACGAGCAGTACTTC.

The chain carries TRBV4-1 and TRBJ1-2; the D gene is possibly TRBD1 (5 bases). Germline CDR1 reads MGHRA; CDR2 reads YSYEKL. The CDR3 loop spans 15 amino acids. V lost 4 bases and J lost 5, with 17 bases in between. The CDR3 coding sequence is TGCGCCAGCAGCCCCAGGGAGGGTTTAGCGTATGGCTACACCTTC. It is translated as CASSPREGLAYGYTF.

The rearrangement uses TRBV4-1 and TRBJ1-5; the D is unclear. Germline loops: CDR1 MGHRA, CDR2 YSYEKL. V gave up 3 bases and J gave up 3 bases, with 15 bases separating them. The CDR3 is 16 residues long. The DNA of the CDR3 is TGCGCCAGCAGCCACATTGGATGGGGTACCAATCAGCCCCAGCATTTT. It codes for CASSHIGWGTNQPQHF.

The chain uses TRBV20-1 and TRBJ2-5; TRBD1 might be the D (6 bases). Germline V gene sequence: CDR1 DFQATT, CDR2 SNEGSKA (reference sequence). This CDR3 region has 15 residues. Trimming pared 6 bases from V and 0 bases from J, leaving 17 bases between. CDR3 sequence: CSAIDRRKDQETQYF. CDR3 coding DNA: TGCAGTGCCATCGACAGGAGAAAAGACCAAGAGACCCAGTACTTC.

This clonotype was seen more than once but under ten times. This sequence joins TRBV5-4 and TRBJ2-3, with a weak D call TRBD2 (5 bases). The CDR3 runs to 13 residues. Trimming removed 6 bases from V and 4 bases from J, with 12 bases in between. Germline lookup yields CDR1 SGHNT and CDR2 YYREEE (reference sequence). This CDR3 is CASTRGSPDTQYF. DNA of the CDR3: TGTGCCAGCACCCGAGGGAGCCCAGATACGCAGTATTTT.

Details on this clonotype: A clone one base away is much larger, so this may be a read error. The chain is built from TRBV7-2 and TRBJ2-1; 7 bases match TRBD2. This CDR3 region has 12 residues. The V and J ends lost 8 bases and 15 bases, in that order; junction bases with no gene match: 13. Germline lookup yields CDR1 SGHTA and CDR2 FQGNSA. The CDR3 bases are TGTGCCAGCTGCCCCGGACTAGTAGCTCTGTTCTTC. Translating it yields CASCPGLVALFF.

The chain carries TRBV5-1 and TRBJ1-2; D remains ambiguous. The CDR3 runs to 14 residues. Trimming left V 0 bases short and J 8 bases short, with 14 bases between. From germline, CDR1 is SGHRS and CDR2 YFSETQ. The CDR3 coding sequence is TGCGCCAGCAGCTTGGGGGCTCCGATCGGGGGCTACACCTTC. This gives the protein CASSLGAPIGGYTF.

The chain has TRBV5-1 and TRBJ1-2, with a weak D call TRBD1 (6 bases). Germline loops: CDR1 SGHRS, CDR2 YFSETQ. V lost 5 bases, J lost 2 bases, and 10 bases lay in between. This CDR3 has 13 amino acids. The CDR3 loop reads CASRFQGNYGYTF. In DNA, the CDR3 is TGCGCCAGCAGGTTTCAGGGGAACTATGGCTACACCTTC.

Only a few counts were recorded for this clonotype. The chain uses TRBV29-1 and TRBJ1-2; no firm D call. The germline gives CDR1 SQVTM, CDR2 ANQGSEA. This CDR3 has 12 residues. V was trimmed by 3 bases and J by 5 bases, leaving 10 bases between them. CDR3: CSVELARYGYTF. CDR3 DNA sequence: TGCAGCGTTGAGCTAGCAAGATATGGCTACACCTTC.

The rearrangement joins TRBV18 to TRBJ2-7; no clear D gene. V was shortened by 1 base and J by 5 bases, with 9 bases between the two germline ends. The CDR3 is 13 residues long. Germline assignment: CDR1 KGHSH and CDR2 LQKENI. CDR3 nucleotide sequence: TGTGCCAGCTCACCACGGGGTACCCACGAGCAGTACTTC. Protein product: CASSPRGTHEQYF. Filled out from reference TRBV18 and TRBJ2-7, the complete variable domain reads NAGVMQNPRHLVRRRGQEARLRCSPMKGHSHVYWYRQLPEEGLKFMVYLQKENIIDESGMPKERFSAEFPKEGPSILRIQQVVRGDSAAYFCASSPRGTHEQYFGPGTRLTVT.

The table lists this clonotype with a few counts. The DNA of the CDR3 is TGTGCCAGCAGAAGAGGGGACAGGGGATTCGTTGGCTATGGCTACACCTTC. Its translation: CASRRGDRGFVGYGYTF. The chain combines TRBV12-3 or TRBV12-4 with TRBJ1-2; 10 bases line up with TRBD1. The CDR3 loop spans 17 amino acids. Trimming at V came to 6 bases and at J to 4 bases, leaving 14 bases not matched to a gene.

The CDR3 here is CASSSRTGNNEQFF. The CDR3, as DNA: TGTGCCAGCAGCTCCAGGACTGGAAACAATGAGCAGTTCTTC. This chain uses TRBV7-6 with TRBJ2-1, with D tentatively TRBD2 (5 bases). This CDR3 comprises 14 residues. With 4 bases removed from V and 5 bases from J, the gap between germline ends came to 12 bases. The V gene's germline CDR1 is SGHVS and CDR2 FNYEAQ.

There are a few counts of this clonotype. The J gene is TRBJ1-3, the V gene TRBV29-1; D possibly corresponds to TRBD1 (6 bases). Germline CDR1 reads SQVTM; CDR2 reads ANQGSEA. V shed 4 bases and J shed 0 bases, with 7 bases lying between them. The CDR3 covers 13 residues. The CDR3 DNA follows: TGCAGCGTTGCGACAGGCTCTGGAAACACCATATATTTT. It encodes CSVATGSGNTIYF.

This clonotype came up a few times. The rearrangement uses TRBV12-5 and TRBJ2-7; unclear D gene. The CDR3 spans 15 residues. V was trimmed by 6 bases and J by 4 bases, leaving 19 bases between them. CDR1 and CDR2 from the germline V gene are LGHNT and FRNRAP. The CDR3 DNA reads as TGTGCTAGTGGCCCCTCGACGGTTGGAAGTTACGAGCAGTACTTC. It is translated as CASGPSTVGSYEQYF. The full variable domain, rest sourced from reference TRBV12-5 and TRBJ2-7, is DARVTQTPRHKVTEMGQEVTMRCQPILGHNTVFWYRQTMMQGLELLAYFRNRAPLDDSGMPKDRFSAEMPDATLATLKIQPSEPRDSAVYFCASGPSTVGSYEQYFGPGTRLTVT.

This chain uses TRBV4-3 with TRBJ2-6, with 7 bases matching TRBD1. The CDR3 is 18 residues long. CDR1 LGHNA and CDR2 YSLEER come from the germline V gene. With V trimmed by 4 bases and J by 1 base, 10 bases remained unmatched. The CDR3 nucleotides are TGCGCCAGCAGCCTCTATCACAGGGGAAAATCTGGGGCCAACGTCCTGACTTTC. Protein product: CASSLYHRGKSGANVLTF.

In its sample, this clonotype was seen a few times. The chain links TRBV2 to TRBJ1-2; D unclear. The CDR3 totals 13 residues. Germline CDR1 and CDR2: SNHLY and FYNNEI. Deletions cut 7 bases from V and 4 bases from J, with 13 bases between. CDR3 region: CASNQALGYGYTF. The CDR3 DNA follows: TGTGCCAGCAACCAGGCCTTAGGCTATGGCTACACCTTC.

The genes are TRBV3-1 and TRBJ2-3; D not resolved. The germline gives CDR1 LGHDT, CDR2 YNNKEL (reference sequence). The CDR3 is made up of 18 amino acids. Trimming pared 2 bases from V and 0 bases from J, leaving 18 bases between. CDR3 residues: CASSQLPKGTPSTDTQYF. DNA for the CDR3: TGTGCCAGCAGCCAACTCCCCAAGGGAACTCCGAGCACAGATACGCAGTATTTT.

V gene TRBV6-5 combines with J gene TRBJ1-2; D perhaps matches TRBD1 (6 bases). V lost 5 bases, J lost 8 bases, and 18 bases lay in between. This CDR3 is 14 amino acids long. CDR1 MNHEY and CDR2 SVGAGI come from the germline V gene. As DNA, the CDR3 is TGTGCCAGCAGTAGGGACATCACCTCTAGCGGCTACACCTTC. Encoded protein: CASSRDITSSGYTF.

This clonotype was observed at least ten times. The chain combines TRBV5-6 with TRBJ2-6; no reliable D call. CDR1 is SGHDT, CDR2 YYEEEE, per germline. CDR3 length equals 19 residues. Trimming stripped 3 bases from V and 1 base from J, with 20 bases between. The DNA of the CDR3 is TGTGCCAGCAGCTACTTATTGACGGATGGGCCGTCTGGGGCCAACGTCCTGACTTTC. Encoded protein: CASSYLLTDGPSGANVLTF.

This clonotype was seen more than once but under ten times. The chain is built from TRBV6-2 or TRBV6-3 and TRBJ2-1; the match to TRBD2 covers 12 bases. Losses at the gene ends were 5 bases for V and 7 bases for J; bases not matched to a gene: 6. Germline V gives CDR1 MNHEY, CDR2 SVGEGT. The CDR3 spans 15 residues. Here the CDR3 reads CASSEQTSGRNEQFF. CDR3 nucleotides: TGTGCCAGCAGTGAGCAGACTAGCGGGAGAAATGAGCAGTTCTTC.

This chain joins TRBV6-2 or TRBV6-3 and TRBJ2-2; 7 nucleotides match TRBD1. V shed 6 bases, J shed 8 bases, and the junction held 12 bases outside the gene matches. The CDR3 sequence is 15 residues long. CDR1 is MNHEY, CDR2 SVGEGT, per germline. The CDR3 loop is CASRDLRQGVGELFF. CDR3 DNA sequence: TGTGCCAGCAGGGACTTGAGACAGGGTGTTGGGGAGCTGTTTTTT.

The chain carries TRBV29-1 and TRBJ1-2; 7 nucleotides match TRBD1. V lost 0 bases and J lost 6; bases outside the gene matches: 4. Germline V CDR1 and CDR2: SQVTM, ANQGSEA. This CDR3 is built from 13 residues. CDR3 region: CSVEDQGQNGYTF. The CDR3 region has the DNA TGCAGCGTTGAAGATCAGGGACAGAATGGCTACACCTTC.

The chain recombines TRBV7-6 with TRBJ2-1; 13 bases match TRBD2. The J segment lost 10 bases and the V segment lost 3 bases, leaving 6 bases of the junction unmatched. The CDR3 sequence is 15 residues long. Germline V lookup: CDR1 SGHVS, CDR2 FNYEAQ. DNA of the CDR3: TGTGCCAGCAGCTTGACTAGCGGGGGGACCCAGGAGCAGTTCTTC. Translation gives CASSLTSGGTQEQFF.

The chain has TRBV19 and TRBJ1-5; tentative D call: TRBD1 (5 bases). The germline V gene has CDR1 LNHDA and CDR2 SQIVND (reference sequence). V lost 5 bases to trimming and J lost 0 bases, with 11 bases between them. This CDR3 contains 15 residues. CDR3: CASSFQGLSNQPQHF. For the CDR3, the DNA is TGTGCCAGTAGTTTCCAGGGACTTAGCAATCAGCCCCAGCATTTT.

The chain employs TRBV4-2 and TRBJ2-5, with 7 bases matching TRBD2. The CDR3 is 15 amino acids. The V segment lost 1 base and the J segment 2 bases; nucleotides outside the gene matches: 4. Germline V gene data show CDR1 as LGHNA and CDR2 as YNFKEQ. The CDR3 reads CASSQGTRDQETQYF. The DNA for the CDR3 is TGTGCCAGCAGCCAAGGGACTAGGGATCAAGAGACCCAGTACTTC.